The 24 T cell receptor beta chains presented below share a single source sample, sequenced in a study of blood T cell repertoires in COVID-19. TCRdb's table, derived via immunoSEQ multiplex PCR, lists solely in-frame clones and lacks some. This table has approximately 290,000 clones, over 75% appearing once. The sample consisted of PBMCs or T cells enriched from blood (not recorded which). The source of these receptors is a woman under 40 who had recovered from COVID-19.

This chain connects TRBV4-1 to TRBJ2-5; D is unclear. CDR1 and CDR2 from the germline V gene are MGHRA and YSYEKL. V shed 1 base and J shed 2 bases, with 11 bases lying between them. This CDR3 is built from 15 residues. The CDR3 reads CASSQGQASQETQYF. The CDR3 nucleotides are TGCGCCAGCAGCCAAGGGCAGGCAAGTCAAGAGACCCAGTACTTC.

This chain's CDR3 is CASSPSSSGNTIYF. CDR3 DNA sequence: TGTGCCAGCAGTCCATCGAGCTCTGGAAACACCATATATTTT. The chain links TRBV6-5 to TRBJ1-3; D call uncertain. CDR1 and CDR2 (germline): MNHEY, SVGAGI. The CDR3 length is 14 residues. Deletions cut 5 bases from V and 0 bases from J, with 8 bases between.

This clone was counted once. The rearrangement links TRBV30 to TRBJ2-7; 7 nucleotides match TRBD2. The CDR3 is 16 residues long. Germline V gene data show CDR1 as GTSNPN and CDR2 as SVGIG (reference sequence). V was clipped by 1 base and J by 0 bases; unmatched bases: 9. Written as DNA, the CDR3 is TGTGCCTGGAGTGGAGGCCAGGGAGGGAGCTCCTACGAGCAGTACTTC. This gives the protein CAWSGGQGGSSYEQYF.

To note about this clone: The identical CDR3 is also encoded by other nucleotide sequences in the sample. V gene TRBV5-1 combines with J gene TRBJ2-7; 9 bases fit TRBD2. V trimming: 2 bases; J trimming: 2 bases; junction bases outside the gene matches: 2. Germline V gene lookup returns CDR1 SGHRS and CDR2 YFSETQ. The CDR3 is made up of 14 amino acids. This CDR3 is CASSFGGRAYEQYF. DNA of the CDR3: TGCGCCAGCAGCTTTGGCGGGAGGGCCTACGAGCAGTACTTC.

The V and J genes are TRBV19 and TRBJ1-5, with D uncertain. This CDR3 has 18 residues. The V and J ends lost 7 bases and 0 bases respectively, with 22 bases between them. Looked up from germline, CDR1 is LNHDA and CDR2 is SQIVND (reference sequence). The CDR3 DNA is TGTGCCAGTAATGGCCGGGAATCCCTGGGAAATAGCAATCAGCCCCAGCATTTT. This translates into CASNGRESLGNSNQPQHF.

V gene TRBV5-1 combines with J gene TRBJ1-2, with 9 bases lining up with TRBD1. The V gene end was trimmed by 1 base and the J gene end by 0 bases; junction bases not matched to a gene: 13. The CDR3 is made up of 19 amino acids. Germline CDR1 reads SGHRS; CDR2 reads YFSETQ. The CDR3 DNA is TGCGCCAGCAGCTTGAGGAAGGGAGGGGACAGGGCTACTAACTATGGCTACACCTTC. As protein: CASSLRKGGDRATNYGYTF.

Written as DNA, the CDR3 is TGTGCCAGCAAAGTCAGACAAGGAGGCACTGAAGCTTTCTTT. Amino acid sequence: CASKVRQGGTEAFF. The chain joins TRBV6-6 to TRBJ1-1; D not certain. Trimming shortened V by 7 bases and J by 4 bases, and 16 bases separated the two germline ends. Looked up from germline, CDR1 is MNHNY and CDR2 is SVGAGI (reference sequence). The CDR3 is made up of 14 amino acids.

The V and J genes are TRBV7-9 and TRBJ2-3; D may be TRBD2 (5 bases). Trimming took off 5 bases at V and 2 bases at J, with 17 bases between the two ends. In germline, CDR1 is SEHNR, CDR2 FQNEAQ (reference sequence). The CDR3 is 16 amino acids. CDR3 DNA: TGTGCCAGCAGCCTAGAGGAACTAGGACCCACAGATACGCAGTATTTT. Protein product: CASSLEELGPTDTQYF.

The chain recombines TRBV14 with TRBJ2-7; possibly TRBD1 for D (6 bases). CDR1 and CDR2 (germline): SGHDN, FVKESK. This CDR3 is built from 13 residues. Trimming stripped 6 bases from V and 0 bases from J, with 9 bases between. CDR3 amino acids: CASRHRDSYEQYF. The CDR3 DNA is TGTGCCAGCAGGCACAGGGACTCCTACGAGCAGTACTTC.

The V gene is TRBV5-6, the J gene TRBJ1-6; D call uncertain. CDR1 is SGHDT and CDR2 is YYEEEE in the germline V gene. The CDR3 spans 14 residues. The ends were cut back, 1 base at V and 7 bases at J, with 9 bases in the middle. Here the CDR3 reads CASSLNTRNSPLHF. The CDR3 DNA reads as TGTGCCAGCAGCTTGAACACACGAAATTCACCCCTCCACTTT.

The rearrangement uses TRBV19 and TRBJ1-2, with unresolved D. The CDR3 covers 15 residues. The germline V gene has CDR1 LNHDA and CDR2 SQIVND (reference sequence). V lost 5 bases and J 8 bases, leaving 21 bases between the germline ends. CDR3 coding DNA: TGTGCCAGTAGTGTTTCGGGGAGAGGGCCGCGGGGCTACACCTTC. Its translation: CASSVSGRGPRGYTF.

The DNA for the CDR3 is TGTGCCACCCACGATCAGGGTGATGGCTACACCTTC. It encodes CATHDQGDGYTF. The V gene is TRBV24-1, the J gene TRBJ1-2; D may be TRBD1 (5 bases). Germline CDR1 KGHDR, CDR2 SFDVKD. CDR3 length: 12 residues. The ends were cut back, 9 bases at V and 6 bases at J, with 13 bases in the middle.

Here the CDR3 DNA reads TGTGCCAGCCAACCCGGGACAGGGAACACAGATACGCAGTATTTT. This encodes CASQPGTGNTDTQYF. The genes are TRBV3-1 (or the pseudogene TRBV3-2) and TRBJ2-3, with 9 nucleotides matching TRBD1. The CDR3 extends over 15 amino acids. Trimming removed 8 bases from V and 2 bases from J; junction bases left unmatched: 8. CDR1 is LGHDT and CDR2 is YNNKEL in the germline V gene (reference sequence).

In regard to this clone: This specimen includes other DNA sequences encoding the same CDR3. The CDR3 is CSVGDRANQPQHF. The CDR3, as DNA: TGCAGCGTCGGAGACAGGGCGAATCAGCCCCAGCATTTT. This chain connects TRBV29-1 to TRBJ1-5, with 7 nucleotides matching TRBD1. The CDR3 runs to 13 residues. V was clipped by 6 bases and J by 4 bases; unmatched bases: 6. Per the germline V gene, CDR1 is SQVTM and CDR2 is ANQGSEA.

V is TRBV2 and J is TRBJ2-3, with D possibly being TRBD1 (6 bases). There are 16 residues in the CDR3. Trimming took off 5 bases at V and 5 bases at J, with 20 bases between the two ends. Per the germline V gene, CDR1 is SNHLY and CDR2 is FYNNEI. The CDR3 reads CASSWGQQGAGDTQYF. CDR3 DNA sequence: TGTGCCAGCAGTTGGGGCCAACAGGGAGCCGGAGATACGCAGTATTTT.

The CDR3 reads CASSKSGVNYGYTF. In nucleotides, the CDR3 is TGCGCCAGCAGTAAAAGCGGGGTTAACTATGGCTACACCTTC. The J gene is TRBJ1-2, the V gene TRBV10-2; D not resolved. Trimming cost V 5 bases and J 1 base, with 11 bases left between them. Germline values: CDR1 WSHSY, CDR2 SAAADI. The CDR3 runs to 14 residues.

The chain combines TRBV6-6 with TRBJ2-7; 9 bases map to TRBD1. Unmatched junction bases numbered 7, after V lost 7 bases and J lost 3 bases. The length of the CDR3 is 14 residues. Germline loops: CDR1 MNHNY, CDR2 SVGAGI (reference sequence). The CDR3 spells CASIGDRAYYEQYF. In DNA form, the CDR3 reads TGTGCCAGCATAGGGGACAGGGCTTACTACGAGCAGTACTTC.

The V call is TRBV7-9, the J call TRBJ2-5; 9 nucleotides match TRBD1. Germline values: CDR1 SEHNR, CDR2 FQNEAQ (reference sequence). Trimming at V came to 6 bases and at J to 3 bases, leaving 8 bases not matched to a gene. The CDR3 is 15 amino acids. CDR3 nucleotides: TGTGCCAGCAGATATGGACAGGGGTATGAAGAGACCCAGTACTTC. Amino acids: CASRYGQGYEETQYF. The full variable domain, rest sourced from reference TRBV7-9 and TRBJ2-5, is DTGVSQNPRHKITKRGQNVTFRCDPISEHNRLYWYRQTLGQGPEFLTYFQNEAQLEKSRLLSDRFSAERPKGSFSTLEIQRTEQGDSAMYLCASRYGQGYEETQYFGPGTRLLVL.

This clone was observed once. This chain uses TRBV10-3 with TRBJ2-3, with 10 nucleotides matching TRBD1. Trimming at V came to 6 bases and at J to 3 bases, leaving 9 bases not matched to a gene. Germline loops: CDR1 ENHRY, CDR2 SYGVKD. The CDR3 runs 16 residues. Written as DNA, the CDR3 is TGTGCCATCAGGAGGGGACAGGGGAGGAGGACAGATACGCAGTATTTT. Amino acids: CAIRRGQGRRTDTQYF.

This chain joins TRBV28 and TRBJ2-5, with TRBD2 matching 9 bases. The V gene end was trimmed by 8 bases and the J gene end by 3 bases; junction bases not matched to a gene: 16. The CDR3 is made up of 17 amino acids. CDR1 is MDHEN, CDR2 SYDVKM, per germline. The CDR3 DNA follows: TGTGCCAGCCCCCCCCTCGGAAGCGGGGGGTTTAAAGAGACCCAGTACTTC. Translation: CASPPLGSGGFKETQYF.

The chain recombines TRBV27 with TRBJ1-1, with 11 bases lining up with TRBD1. The length of the CDR3 is 13 residues. Germline trimming cut 4 bases from V and 8 bases from J; bases unmatched to any gene: 3. CDR1 and CDR2 (germline): MNHEY, SMNVEV (reference sequence). CDR3 sequence reads: CASSWDRGKEAFF. The DNA for the CDR3 is TGTGCCAGCAGTTGGGACAGGGGGAAAGAAGCTTTCTTT.

V is TRBV6-2 or TRBV6-3 and J is TRBJ2-5; D may be TRBD1 (6 bases). V lost 6 bases, J lost 0 bases, and 11 bases lay in between. The CDR3 spans 14 residues. The germline V gene has CDR1 MNHEY and CDR2 SVGEGT. CDR3 coding DNA: TGTGCCAGCAGCCCCCCAGGGGACCAAGAGACCCAGTACTTC. Protein: CASSPPGDQETQYF.

The chain links TRBV9 to TRBJ2-5; 8 bases agree with TRBD1. The CDR3 is made up of 15 amino acids. Looked up from germline, CDR1 is SGDLS and CDR2 is YYNGEE. J gave up 3 bases and V 4 bases, and 8 bases lay outside the gene matches. CDR3 nucleotides: TGTGCCAGCAGCCTAGACAGGGGAGCGGAAGAGACCCAGTACTTC. It specifies CASSLDRGAEETQYF.

V usage is TRBV29-1 and J usage is TRBJ1-1, with 7 bases lining up with TRBD1. The germline gives CDR1 SQVTM, CDR2 ANQGSEA. J lost 2 bases, V lost 4 bases, and 7 bases had no gene match. The CDR3 consists of 14 residues. The CDR3 DNA sequence: TGCAGCGTTGCAGGACAGGTACACAACACTGAAGCTTTCTTT. This codes for CSVAGQVHNTEAFF.